The 24 T cell receptor beta chains presented below share a single source sample, sequenced in a study of blood T cell repertoires in COVID-19. Libraries were prepared by immunoSEQ multiplex PCR; TCRdb keeps only in-frame clonotypes and omits some of them. The sample holds about 180,000 clones, more than 80% seen once. Sequencing was performed on PBMCs or T cells enriched from blood (not recorded which). The receptors come from a man aged 40-49 years who had recovered from COVID-19.

V usage is TRBV5-5 and J usage is TRBJ1-6, with D perhaps TRBD1 (5 bases). In germline, CDR1 is SGHKS, CDR2 YYEKEE (reference sequence). Trimming shortened V by 4 bases and J by 5 bases, and 13 bases separated the two germline ends. CDR3 length: 15 residues. The CDR3 DNA follows: TGTGCCAGCAGCAAATCTGACAGAAATAATTCACCCCTCCACTTT. Translating it yields CASSKSDRNNSPLHF.

Here the CDR3 reads CASITGTGSGELFF. In DNA, the CDR3 is TGCGCCAGCATTACCGGGACAGGGTCCGGGGAGCTGTTTTTT. This sequence joins TRBV10-1 and TRBJ2-2, with 9 bases that match TRBD1. The CDR3 loop spans 14 amino acids. The germline V gene encodes CDR1 WNHNN and CDR2 SYGVQD (reference sequence). The J segment lost 6 bases and the V segment lost 7 bases, leaving 6 bases of the junction unmatched.

This clone was observed a few times. This chain connects TRBV2 to TRBJ2-7, with a weak D call TRBD2 (6 bases). The CDR3 consists of 14 residues. Trimming pared 6 bases from V and 4 bases from J, leaving 16 bases between. Germline-derived CDR1 and CDR2 are SNHLY and FYNNEI. The CDR3 nucleotides are TGTGCCAGCAGGTCCGCGGGGTCTAGGTACGAGCAGTACTTC. It yields the protein CASRSAGSRYEQYF.

The V and J genes are TRBV2 and TRBJ2-5; TRBD1 matches at 12 bases. With 6 bases clipped from V and 5 bases from J, the junction kept 7 bases outside the gene matches. This CDR3 comprises 15 residues. Germline V gene data show CDR1 as SNHLY and CDR2 as FYNNEI. The CDR3 DNA reads as TGTGCCAGCAGCCGGGACAGGGGGCCGGGGGAGACCCAGTACTTC. It codes for CASSRDRGPGETQYF.

V is TRBV5-8 and J is TRBJ1-1; 12 positions agree with TRBD1. CDR1 is SGHTS and CDR2 is YDEGEE in the germline V gene. Trimming took 4 bases from V and 3 from J; bases not matched to a gene: 13. The CDR3 spans 18 residues. The CDR3 DNA is TGTGCCAGCAGCCCAGCCCCGGGACAGGGGGCGGGGGACACTGAAGCTTTCTTT. It specifies CASSPAPGQGAGDTEAFF.

The genes are TRBV11-1 and TRBJ2-2, with 10 nucleotides matching TRBD1. Per the germline V gene, CDR1 is SGHAT and CDR2 is FQDESV (reference sequence). The CDR3 has 15 amino acids. After removal of 4 bases from V and 4 bases from J, the junction contained 3 bases not matched to a gene. The CDR3 DNA reads TGTGCCAGCAGCTCAGGACAGGGGGTCACCGGGGAGCTGTTTTTT. This codes for CASSSGQGVTGELFF.

The chain carries TRBV28 and TRBJ2-7, with 10 nucleotides matching TRBD2. The CDR3 loop spans 13 amino acids. Germline loops: CDR1 MDHEN, CDR2 SYDVKM. Unmatched junction bases numbered 3, after V lost 5 bases and J lost 5 bases. CDR3 nucleotide sequence: TGTGCCAGCAGTAGCGGGAGGGTGGACGAGCAGTACTTC. Translating it yields CASSSGRVDEQYF.

V is TRBV30 and J is TRBJ1-5; maybe TRBD1 (6 bases). The CDR3 length is 16 residues. Germline values: CDR1 GTSNPN, CDR2 SVGIG (reference sequence). V was shortened by 2 bases and J by 6 bases, with 20 bases between the two germline ends. Written as DNA, the CDR3 is TGTGCCTGGAGTCCATTAGGGGGTAGGGAAATTCAGCCCCAGCATTTT. It codes for CAWSPLGGREIQPQHF.

V and J are TRBV24-1 and TRBJ2-2, with a tentative D call TRBD2 (6 bases). Between the trimmed V and J ends, which lost 7 bases and 9 bases, there was a span of 14 bases. The CDR3 extends over 13 amino acids. Germline V lookup: CDR1 KGHDR, CDR2 SFDVKD. As DNA, the CDR3 is TGTGCCACCAGGGAAGCGGGTAAACGGGAGCTGTTTTTT. Protein product: CATREAGKRELFF.

The J gene is TRBJ2-1, the V gene TRBV7-2; 14 nucleotides line up with TRBD2. V dropped 4 bases and J dropped 5; count of bases not matched to a gene: 13. CDR1 and CDR2 from the germline V gene are SGHTA and FQGNSA. CDR3 length: 19 amino acids. This CDR3 is CASSSLTSGRAPGDNEQFF. The CDR3 DNA reads as TGTGCCAGCAGCTCCCTGACTAGCGGGAGGGCCCCAGGTGACAATGAGCAGTTCTTC.

The genes are TRBV7-3 and TRBJ2-6, with TRBD1 matching over 9 bases. The CDR3 runs 18 residues. V gave up 5 bases and J gave up 0 bases; unmatched junction bases: 8. The germline CDR1 and CDR2 sequences are SGHTA and FQGTGA. The DNA for the CDR3 is TGTGCCAGCAGCAGTAACAGGGGGCTGAGCTCTGGGGCCAACGTCCTGACTTTC. Translated: CASSSNRGLSSGANVLTF.

This rearrangement joins TRBV29-1 to TRBJ2-7; D gene ambiguous. The length of the CDR3 is 13 residues. Germline values: CDR1 SQVTM, CDR2 ANQGSEA. Trimming took 6 bases from V and 2 from J, leaving 14 bases between them. DNA of the CDR3: TGCAGCGTGAAAGACATGACAACCTACGAGCAGTACTTC. Amino acids: CSVKDMTTYEQYF.

V is TRBV7-8 and J is TRBJ2-7; 8 bases are shared with TRBD1. CDR3 length: 16 amino acids. From germline, CDR1 is SGHVS and CDR2 FQNEAQ. V trimming: 4 bases; J trimming: 6 bases; junction bases outside the gene matches: 14. CDR3 nucleotide sequence: TGTGCCAGCAGCTCTAACCATCAGGGGGCGGTAGGCGAGCAGTACTTC. Amino acid sequence: CASSSNHQGAVGEQYF.

The chain recombines TRBV12-3 or TRBV12-4 with TRBJ1-5; D gene uncertain. Trimming cost V 7 bases and J 4 bases, with 11 bases left between them. There are 13 residues in the CDR3. CDR3 DNA sequence: TGTGCCAGCACCGGGGAGGTTAATCAGCCCCAGCATTTT. Its protein product is CASTGEVNQPQHF.

The V gene is TRBV20-1, the J gene TRBJ2-5; 16 bases are shared with TRBD2. The CDR3 covers 16 residues. The J segment lost 1 base and the V segment lost 3 bases, leaving 2 bases of the junction unmatched. The V gene's germline CDR1 is DFQATT and CDR2 SNEGSKA (reference sequence). CDR3 protein: CSASGTSGRAQETQYF. The CDR3 DNA sequence: TGCAGTGCTAGTGGGACTAGCGGGAGGGCCCAAGAGACCCAGTACTTC.

V is TRBV5-4 and J is TRBJ1-2, with D possibly matching TRBD1 (5 bases). V lost 0 bases to trimming and J lost 6 bases, with 12 bases between them. Germline-derived CDR1 and CDR2 are SGHNT and YYREEE (reference sequence). The CDR3 runs 14 residues. The CDR3 nucleotides read TGTGCCAGCAGCTTGGCTATCCAGGGTCATGGCTACACCTTC. Its protein is CASSLAIQGHGYTF.

V and J are TRBV7-2 and TRBJ1-2, with 10 bases aligning to TRBD1. V gave up 6 bases and J gave up 7 bases; unmatched junction bases: 11. Germline V CDR1 and CDR2: SGHTA, FQGNSA. The CDR3 extends over 15 amino acids. The CDR3 nucleotides read TGTGCCAGCAGGATAGCGGGACAGGGGACGGGTGGCTACACCTTC. This translates into CASRIAGQGTGGYTF.

This chain's CDR3 is CATSDGLAGAGQPQHF. CDR3 DNA: TGTGCCACCAGTGATGGGCTGGCAGGGGCAGGGCAGCCCCAGCATTTT. V usage is TRBV24-1 and J usage is TRBJ1-5; D possibly corresponds to TRBD1 (6 bases). The V gene lost 3 bases and the J gene lost 7 bases, with 18 bases spanning the gap. Germline V gene lookup returns CDR1 KGHDR and CDR2 SFDVKD. CDR3 length: 16 amino acids.

This clone was observed once. The rearrangement uses TRBV7-9 and TRBJ2-1; 7 bases map to TRBD1. Germline CDR1 SEHNR, CDR2 FQNEAQ (reference sequence). J lost 7 bases, V lost 2 bases, and 11 bases had no gene match. This CDR3 is 16 amino acids long. The CDR3 DNA is TGTGCCAGCAGCTTACCTGGGCAGGGGGTAAGGAATGAGCAGTTCTTC. This encodes CASSLPGQGVRNEQFF.

This clone appeared a single time. The chain uses TRBV9 and TRBJ1-1; TRBD1 aligns across 7 bases. Germline loops: CDR1 SGDLS, CDR2 YYNGEE. The CDR3 contains 14 residues. With V trimmed by 0 bases and J by 4 bases, 3 bases remained unmatched. The CDR3 sequence: CASSVGQGGTEAFF. The CDR3 DNA is TGTGCCAGCAGCGTAGGACAGGGAGGCACTGAAGCTTTCTTT.

The chain carries TRBV2 and TRBJ1-5; a weak D match, TRBD1 (6 bases). V dropped 7 bases and J dropped 3 bases, with 10 bases sitting between them. Germline V gene data show CDR1 as SNHLY and CDR2 as FYNNEI. The CDR3 extends over 13 amino acids. CDR3: CASTGQYNQPQHF. CDR3 nucleotide sequence: TGTGCCAGCACAGGACAGTACAATCAGCCCCAGCATTTT.

This chain joins TRBV16 and TRBJ2-2, with 7 positions matching TRBD1. The V and J ends lost 2 bases and 3 bases, in that order; junction bases with no gene match: 3. CDR3 length: 15 residues. Germline V CDR1 and CDR2: KGHSY, FQNENV. The DNA of the CDR3 is TGTGCCAGCAGCCAAGAGACAGGGTACACCGGGGAGCTGTTTTTT. Amino acid sequence: CASSQETGYTGELFF.

The chain combines TRBV28 with TRBJ1-3; D perhaps matches TRBD1 (5 bases). CDR3 length: 18 amino acids. In germline, CDR1 is MDHEN, CDR2 SYDVKM. V was pared by 2 bases and J by 0 bases, with 17 bases between. The CDR3 sequence is CASSLGAGFRLSGNTIYF. CDR3 in DNA: TGTGCCAGCAGTTTAGGGGCAGGGTTTCGGCTCTCTGGAAACACCATATATTTT.

This chain uses TRBV19 with TRBJ1-2, with TRBD1 matching over 7 bases. Trimming removed 5 bases from V and 4 bases from J; junction bases left unmatched: 4. Germline V gene lookup returns CDR1 LNHDA and CDR2 SQIVND (reference sequence). The CDR3 has 13 amino acids. CDR3 amino acids: CASSDRVAYGYTF. The CDR3 bases are TGTGCCAGTAGTGACAGGGTAGCCTATGGCTACACCTTC.